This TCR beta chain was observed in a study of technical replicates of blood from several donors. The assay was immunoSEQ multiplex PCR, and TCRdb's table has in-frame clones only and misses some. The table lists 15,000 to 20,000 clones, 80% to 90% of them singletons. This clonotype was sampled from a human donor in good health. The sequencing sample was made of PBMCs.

CDR3 residues: CASNPGGNTDTQYF. CDR3 bases: TGCGCCAGCAACCCGGGAGGGAACACAGATACGCAGTATTTT. V gene TRBV10-1 combines with J gene TRBJ2-3, with 8 bases lining up with TRBD2. The germline CDR1 and CDR2 sequences are WNHNN and SYGVQD (reference sequence). This CDR3 spans 14 amino acids. After removal of 7 bases from V and 2 bases from J, the junction contained 5 bases not matched to a gene.